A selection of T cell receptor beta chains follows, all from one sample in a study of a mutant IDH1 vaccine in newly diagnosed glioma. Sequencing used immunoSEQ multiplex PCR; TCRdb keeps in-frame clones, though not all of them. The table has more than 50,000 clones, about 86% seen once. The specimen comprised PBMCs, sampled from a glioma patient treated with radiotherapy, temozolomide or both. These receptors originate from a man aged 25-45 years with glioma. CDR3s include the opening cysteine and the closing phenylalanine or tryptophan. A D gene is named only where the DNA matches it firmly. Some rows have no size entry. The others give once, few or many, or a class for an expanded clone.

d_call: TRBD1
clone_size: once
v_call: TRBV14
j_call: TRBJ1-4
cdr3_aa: CASSQDEIEGQGPTRNEKLFF
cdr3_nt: TGTGCCAGCAGCCAAGATGAGATAGAAGGACAGGGGCCAACTAGGAATGAAAAACTGTTTTTT

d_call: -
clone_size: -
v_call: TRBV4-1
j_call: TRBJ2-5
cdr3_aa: CASSQLGARAGTQYF
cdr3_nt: TGCGCCAGCAGCCAATTGGGGGCCAGGGCAGGGACCCAGTACTTC

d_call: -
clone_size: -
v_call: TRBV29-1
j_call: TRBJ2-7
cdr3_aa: CSATTGSLGNYEQYF
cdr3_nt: TGCAGCGCCACAACGGGTTCGCTGGGAAACTACGAGCAGTACTTC

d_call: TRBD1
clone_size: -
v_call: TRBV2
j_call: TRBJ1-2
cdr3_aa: CASSPHGDRGRVYGYTF
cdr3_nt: TGTGCCAGCAGTCCCCACGGGGACAGGGGGCGAGTATATGGCTACACCTTC

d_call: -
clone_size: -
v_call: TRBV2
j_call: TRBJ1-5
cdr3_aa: CASSEVGNQPQHF
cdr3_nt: TGTGCCAGCAGTGAGGTTGGCAATCAGCCCCAGCATTTT

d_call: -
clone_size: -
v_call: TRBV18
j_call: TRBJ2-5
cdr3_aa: CASSSFGPQETQYF
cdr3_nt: TGTGCCAGCTCATCCTTTGGACCTCAAGAGACCCAGTACTTC

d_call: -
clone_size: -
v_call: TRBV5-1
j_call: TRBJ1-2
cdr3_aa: CASTLSPLDYGYTF
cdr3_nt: TGCGCCAGCACCCTATCCCCCCTGGACTATGGCTACACCTTC

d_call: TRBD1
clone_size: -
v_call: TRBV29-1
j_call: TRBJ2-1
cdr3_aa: CSARTGNNEQFF
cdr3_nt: TGCAGCGCCCGGACAGGAAACAATGAGCAGTTCTTC

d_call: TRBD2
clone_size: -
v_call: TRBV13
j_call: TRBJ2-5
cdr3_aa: CASSGQRGQETQYF
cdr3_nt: TGTGCCAGCAGCGGACAGCGGGGGCAAGAGACCCAGTACTTC

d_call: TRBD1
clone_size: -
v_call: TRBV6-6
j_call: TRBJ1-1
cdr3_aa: CASRQGQGLNTEAFF
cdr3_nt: TGTGCCAGCAGGCAGGGACAGGGGCTGAACACTGAAGCTTTCTTT

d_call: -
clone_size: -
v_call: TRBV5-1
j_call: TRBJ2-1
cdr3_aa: CASSLQTVYFSYNEQFF
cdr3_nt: TGCGCCAGCAGCTTGCAGACAGTATACTTCTCCTACAATGAGCAGTTCTTC

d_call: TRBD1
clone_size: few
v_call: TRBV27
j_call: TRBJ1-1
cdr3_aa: CASSSTGRAEAFF
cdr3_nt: TGTGCCAGCAGCTCGACAGGGCGGGCTGAAGCTTTCTTT

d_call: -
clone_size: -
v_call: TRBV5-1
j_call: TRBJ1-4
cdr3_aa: CASSPALAGIANEKLFF
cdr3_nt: TGCGCCAGCAGCCCCGCCCTAGCGGGGATCGCTAATGAAAAACTGTTTTTT

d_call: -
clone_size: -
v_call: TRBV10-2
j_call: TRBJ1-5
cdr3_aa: CASSAKRDQPQHF
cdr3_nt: TGCGCCAGCAGTGCTAAAAGAGATCAGCCCCAGCATTTT

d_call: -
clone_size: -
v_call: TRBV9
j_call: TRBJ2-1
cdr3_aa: CASSQKLRNRENSQFF
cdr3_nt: TGTGCCAGCAGCCAAAAGCTACGGAACAGGGAAAATTCGCAGTTCTTC

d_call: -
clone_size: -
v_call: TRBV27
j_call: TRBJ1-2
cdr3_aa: CASSLSQGFKGGYTF
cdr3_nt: TGTGCCAGCAGTCTTTCGCAGGGTTTTAAAGGTGGCTACACCTTC

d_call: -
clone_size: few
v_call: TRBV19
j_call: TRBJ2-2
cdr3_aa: CASSITGELFF
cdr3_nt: TGTGCCAGTAGTATAACCGGGGAGCTGTTTTTT

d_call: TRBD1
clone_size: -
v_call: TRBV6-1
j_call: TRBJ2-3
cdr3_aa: CASSEAPGQGADTQYF
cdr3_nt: TGTGCCAGCAGTGAAGCGCCGGGACAGGGGGCAGATACGCAGTATTTT

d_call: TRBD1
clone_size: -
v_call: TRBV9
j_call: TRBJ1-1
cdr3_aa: CASSAVQGGTEAFF
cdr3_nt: TGTGCCAGCAGCGCAGTACAGGGGGGCACTGAAGCTTTCTTT

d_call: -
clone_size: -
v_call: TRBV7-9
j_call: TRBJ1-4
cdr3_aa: CASSLGEASNEKLFF
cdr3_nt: TGTGCCAGCAGCTTAGGGGAGGCCTCTAATGAAAAACTGTTTTTT

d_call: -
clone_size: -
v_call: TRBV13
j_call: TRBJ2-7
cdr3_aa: CASSLSSSSYEQYF
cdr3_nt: TGTGCCAGCAGCTTATCCTCAAGCTCCTACGAGCAGTACTTC

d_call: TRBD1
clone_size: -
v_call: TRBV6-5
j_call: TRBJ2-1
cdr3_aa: CASSTRTGSYNEQFF
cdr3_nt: TGTGCCAGCAGCACCCGGACAGGGTCCTACAATGAGCAGTTCTTC

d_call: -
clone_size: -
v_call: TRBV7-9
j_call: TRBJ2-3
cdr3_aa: CASSFQGSTDTQYF
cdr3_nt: TGTGCCAGCAGCTTCCAGGGGAGCACAGATACGCAGTATTTT

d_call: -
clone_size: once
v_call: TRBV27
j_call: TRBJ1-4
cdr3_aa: CASSFTGNEKLFF
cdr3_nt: TGTGCCAGCAGTTTTACAGGGAACGAAAAACTGTTTTTT

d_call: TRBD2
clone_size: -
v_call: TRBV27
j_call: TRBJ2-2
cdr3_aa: CASSLSGLAGGPTGELFF
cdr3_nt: TGTGCCAGCAGTTTATCCGGACTAGCGGGGGGTCCTACCGGGGAGCTGTTTTTT

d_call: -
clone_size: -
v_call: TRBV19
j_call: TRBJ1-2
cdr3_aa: CASSADRSYGYTF
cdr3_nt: TGTGCCAGTAGTGCCGACAGAAGCTATGGCTACACCTTC

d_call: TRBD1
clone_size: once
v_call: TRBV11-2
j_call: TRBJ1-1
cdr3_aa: CASSPRDRANTEAFF
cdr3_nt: TGTGCCAGCAGTCCACGGGACAGGGCCAACACTGAAGCTTTCTTT

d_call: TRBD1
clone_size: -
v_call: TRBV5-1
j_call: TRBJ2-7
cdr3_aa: CASSLVQGANEQYF
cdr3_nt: TGCGCCAGCAGCCTGGTACAGGGGGCGAACGAGCAGTACTTC

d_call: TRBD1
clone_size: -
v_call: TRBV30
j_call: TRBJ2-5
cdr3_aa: CAWEMLRGETQYF
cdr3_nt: TGTGCCTGGGAGATGCTCAGGGGGGAGACCCAGTACTTC

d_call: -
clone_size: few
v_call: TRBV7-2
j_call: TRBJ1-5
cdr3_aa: CASSLRVLSQPQHF
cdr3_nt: TGTGCCAGCAGCTTAAGGGTTCTTAGCCAGCCCCAGCATTTT

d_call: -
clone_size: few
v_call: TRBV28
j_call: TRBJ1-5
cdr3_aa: CASSSVFGEQPQHF
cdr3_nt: TGTGCCAGCAGTTCGGTATTTGGCGAACAGCCCCAGCATTTT

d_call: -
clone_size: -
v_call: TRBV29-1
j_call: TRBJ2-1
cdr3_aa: CSAAVRDSYNEQFF
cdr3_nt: TGCAGCGCCGCCGTGAGGGACTCCTACAATGAGCAGTTCTTC

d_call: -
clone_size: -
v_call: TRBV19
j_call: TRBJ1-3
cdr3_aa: CASSGGTVSGNTIYF
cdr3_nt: TGTGCCAGTAGTGGGGGGACGGTCTCTGGAAACACCATATATTTT

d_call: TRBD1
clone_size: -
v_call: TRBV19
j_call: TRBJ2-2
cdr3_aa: CASSIGQGNTGELFF
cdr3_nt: TGTGCCAGTAGTATAGGACAGGGTAACACCGGGGAGCTGTTTTTT

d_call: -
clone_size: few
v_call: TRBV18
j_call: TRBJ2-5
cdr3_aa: CASSPRIYQETQYF
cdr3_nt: TGTGCCAGCTCCCCCAGGATATACCAAGAGACCCAGTACTTC

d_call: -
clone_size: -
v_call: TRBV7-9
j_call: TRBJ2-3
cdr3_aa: CASSDLEDTQYF
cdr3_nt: TGTGCCAGCAGCGACCTGGAAGATACGCAGTATTTT

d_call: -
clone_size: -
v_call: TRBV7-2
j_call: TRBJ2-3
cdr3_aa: CASSFGTMIRTDTQYF
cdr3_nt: TGTGCCAGCAGCTTCGGGACAATGATTCGCACAGATACGCAGTATTTT

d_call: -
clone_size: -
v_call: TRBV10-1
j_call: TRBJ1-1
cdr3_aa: CASSVYRENTEAFF
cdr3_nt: TGCGCCAGCAGTGTATACAGAGAGAACACTGAAGCTTTCTTT

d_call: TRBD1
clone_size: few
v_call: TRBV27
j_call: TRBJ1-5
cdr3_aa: CASSLGTGGDQPQHF
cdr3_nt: TGTGCCAGCAGTTTAGGGACAGGGGGGGATCAGCCCCAGCATTTT

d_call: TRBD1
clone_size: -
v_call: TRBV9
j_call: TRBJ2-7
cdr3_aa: CASSGDSRDEQYF
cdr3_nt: TGTGCCAGCAGCGGGGACAGTAGGGACGAGCAGTACTTC

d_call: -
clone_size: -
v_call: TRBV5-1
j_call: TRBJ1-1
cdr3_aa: CASSLVEGMNTEAFF
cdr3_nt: TGCGCCAGCAGCTTGGTTGAGGGGATGAACACTGAAGCTTTCTTT

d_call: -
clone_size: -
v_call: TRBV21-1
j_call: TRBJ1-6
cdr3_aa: CASSKGQGAYLSSPLHF
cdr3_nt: TGTGCCAGCAGCAAGGGGCAGGGGGCTTACCTTAGTTCACCCCTCCACTTT

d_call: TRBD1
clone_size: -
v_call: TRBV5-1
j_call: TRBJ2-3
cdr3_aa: CASSSGTADTQYF
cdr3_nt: TGCGCCAGCAGCTCTGGGACAGCAGATACGCAGTATTTT

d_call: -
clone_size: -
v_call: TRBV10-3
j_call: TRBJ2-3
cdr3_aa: CAISEWGGDTDTQYF
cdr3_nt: TGTGCCATCAGTGAGTGGGGCGGCGACACAGATACGCAGTATTTT

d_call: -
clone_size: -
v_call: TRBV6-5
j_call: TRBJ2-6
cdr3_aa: CASSYDTTSGANVLTF
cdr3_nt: TGTGCCAGCAGTTACGATACGACCTCTGGGGCCAACGTCCTGACTTTC

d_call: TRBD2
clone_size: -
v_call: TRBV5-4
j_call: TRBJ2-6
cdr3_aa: CASSLASGGSGANVLTF
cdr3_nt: TGTGCCAGCAGCTTGGCTAGCGGGGGGTCCGGGGCCAACGTCCTGACTTTC

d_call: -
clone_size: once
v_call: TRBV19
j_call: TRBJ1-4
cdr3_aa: CASSIQRKLFF
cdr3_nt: TGTGCCAGTAGTATCCAGAGGAAACTGTTTTTT

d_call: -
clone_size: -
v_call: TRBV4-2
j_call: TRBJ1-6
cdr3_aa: CASSQRLAPGRAPLHF
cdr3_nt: TGTGCCAGCAGCCAAAGGTTGGCCCCAGGTCGGGCACCCCTCCACTTT

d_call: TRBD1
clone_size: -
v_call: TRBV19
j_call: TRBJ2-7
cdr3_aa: CASSGDRVPYEQYF
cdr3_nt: TGTGCCAGCAGCGGTGACAGGGTTCCCTACGAGCAGTACTTC

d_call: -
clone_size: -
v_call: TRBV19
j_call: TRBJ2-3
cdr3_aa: CATRKGLGIDTQYF
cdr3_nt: TGTGCCACCCGGAAGGGCCTGGGTATAGATACGCAGTATTTT

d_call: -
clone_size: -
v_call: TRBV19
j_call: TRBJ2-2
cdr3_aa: CASTVIRAGTNTGELFF
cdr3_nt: TGTGCCAGTACGGTTATTAGAGCAGGGACGAACACCGGGGAGCTGTTTTTT

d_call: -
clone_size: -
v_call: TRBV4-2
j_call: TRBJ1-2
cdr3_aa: CASSQDSGSPMGYTF
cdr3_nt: TGTGCCAGCAGCCAAGATTCTGGCAGCCCTATGGGCTACACCTTC

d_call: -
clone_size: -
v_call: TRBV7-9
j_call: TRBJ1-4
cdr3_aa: CASSLILKRETGTNEKLFF
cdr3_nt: TGTGCCAGCAGCTTAATACTCAAGAGGGAGACCGGAACTAATGAAAAACTGTTTTTT

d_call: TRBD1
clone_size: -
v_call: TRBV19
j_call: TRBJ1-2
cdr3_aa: CASSILTGNYGYTF
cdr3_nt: TGTGCCAGTAGTATTCTGACAGGGAACTATGGCTACACCTTC

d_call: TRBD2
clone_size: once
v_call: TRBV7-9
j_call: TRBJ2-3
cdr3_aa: CASSPTSGGWIDTQYF
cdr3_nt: TGTGCCAGCAGCCCCACTAGCGGGGGTTGGATAGATACGCAGTATTTT

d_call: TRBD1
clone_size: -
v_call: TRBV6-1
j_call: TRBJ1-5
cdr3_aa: CASSLRQGNQPQHF
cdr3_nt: TGTGCCAGCAGTCTACGACAGGGAAATCAGCCCCAGCATTTT

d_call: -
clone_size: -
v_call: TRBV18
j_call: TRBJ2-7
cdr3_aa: CASSPGEGSTYEQYF
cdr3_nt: TGTGCCAGCTCTCCGGGCGAGGGGAGCACCTACGAGCAGTACTTC